This is a list of T cell receptor beta chains from one sample in a study of post-analysis software for immune sequencing data. TCRdb ran MiXCR on the PCR reads and lists one entry per CDR3 protein. The sample records about 260,000 distinct CDR3 sequences, 35% to 40% being singletons. The source material was blood. Every receptor here comes from a girl aged 5-17 years with multiple sclerosis. Both conserved end residues are trimmed from each CDR3.

j_call v_call cdr3_aa
TRBJ1-3 TRBV20-1 SASFLPGAGNTIY
TRBJ2-3 TRBV5-1 ASSSLGDRADTQY
TRBJ1-2 TRBV29-1 SVTGTDSLYGYT
TRBJ1-4 TRBV7-2 ASSLRPGGVTNVKRF
TRBJ2-1 TRBV6-4 ASSVGARGGNNEQF
TRBJ1-2 TRBV20-1 SAAPTGLNYGYT
TRBJ2-3 TRBV12-3/TRBV12-4 ASSFGLAGGKGTDTQY
TRBJ2-1 TRBV24-1 ATSDGTSGSCREQF
TRBJ1-2 TRBV15 ATSRDPTAYGYT
TRBJ1-1 TRBV12-3/TRBV12-4 ASSIGQGNTEAF
TRBJ1-2 TRBV20-1 SARDRELGSGGYGYT
TRBJ2-3 TRBV20-1 SVGSDTQY
- TRBV6-5 ASGLRGGDEQY
TRBJ2-7 TRBV28 ASSPPSGARALYEQY
TRBJ1-1 TRBV7-2 ASSLGVGGEAF
TRBJ1-2 TRBV5-1 ASSPGTDSMVDT
TRBJ1-6 TRBV12-3/TRBV12-4 ASSFRTGNSPLH
TRBJ1-2 TRBV2 ASSTLGTGKDGYT
- TRBV7-9 ASSASRRAGVSYNEQY
TRBJ2-1 TRBV6-2/TRBV6-3 ASSYSLNEQF
TRBJ2-1 TRBV29-1 SVGIGRGWNEQF
TRBJ2-5 TRBV5-1 ASSHRQGRETQY
TRBJ2-2 TRBV20-1 SARDSGGPGELF
TRBJ2-5 TRBV5-1 ASRNPPEETQY
TRBJ2-3 TRBV10-1 ASSDGRSRTDTQY
TRBJ1-5 TRBV20-1 SVRSGNQPQH
TRBJ2-3 TRBV27 ACSLWGWGESTDTQY